Shown below are 14 T cell receptor beta chains from a single sample sequenced in a study of shared clonotypes between healthy human individuals. Selected positively for CCR7 and CD45RO-negative, naive CD8 cells excluded terminally differentiated effector memory CD45RA+ cells. The method was immunoSEQ multiplex PCR; TCRdb's version includes in-frame clones alone and lacks a portion of them. The sample consists of more than 2 million clones, roughly 95% of them appearing once. Sequenced sample: naive CD8+ T cells from PBMCs. The receptors were sampled from a man between 18 and 35 years old in good health. Some clones in this sample may be carry-over from other donors' samples.

The chain is built from TRBV27 and TRBJ2-5; possible D gene TRBD1, 5 bases. The CDR3 is 15 residues long. Germline V gives CDR1 MNHEY, CDR2 SMNVEV (reference sequence). V shed 6 bases and J shed 2 bases, with 16 bases lying between them. Here the CDR3 DNA reads TGTGCCAGCAGCCTAAGACAGAAACCACAAGAGACCCAGTACTTC. Translating gives CASSLRQKPQETQYF.

The genes are TRBV30 and TRBJ1-4; D unclear. The CDR3 extends over 14 amino acids. V was trimmed by 1 base and J by 4 bases, leaving 10 bases between them. From germline, CDR1 is GTSNPN and CDR2 SVGIG (reference sequence). This chain's CDR3 is CAWSESSGNEKLFF. CDR3 nucleotide sequence: TGTGCCTGGAGTGAGTCTTCGGGTAATGAAAAACTGTTTTTT.

DNA for the CDR3: TGTGCCAGCAGTTACGAGCTGGGATCGTTGGGCAATGAGCAGTTCTTC. Its translation: CASSYELGSLGNEQFF. The V and J genes are TRBV6-5 and TRBJ2-1; D is ambiguous. This CDR3 contains 16 residues. CDR1 is MNHEY and CDR2 is SVGAGI in the germline V gene. V dropped 2 bases and J dropped 6 bases, with 17 bases sitting between them.

The chain combines TRBV13 with TRBJ2-7; 7 nucleotides match TRBD2. Germline CDR1 is PRHDT and CDR2 is FYEKMQ (reference sequence). The CDR3 is 15 residues long. The junction had 6 bases not matched to a gene; V was cut back by 1 base and J by 3 bases. The CDR3 is CASSLESSGIYEQYF. The CDR3 region has the DNA TGTGCCAGCAGCTTAGAATCTAGCGGCATCTACGAGCAGTACTTC.

V usage is TRBV27 and J usage is TRBJ1-1; 10 nucleotides line up with TRBD1. The germline gives CDR1 MNHEY, CDR2 SMNVEV (reference sequence). V lost 7 bases and J lost 5; bases outside the gene matches: 7. The CDR3 contains 14 residues. CDR3 residues: CASTLTGGITEAFF. The CDR3 DNA reads as TGTGCCAGCACCCTGACAGGGGGCATTACTGAAGCTTTCTTT.

The chain couples TRBV7-3 to TRBJ2-1; 7 positions match TRBD2. V lost 5 bases, J lost 4 bases, and 8 bases stayed unmatched. This CDR3 is 15 amino acids long. Germline V gene lookup returns CDR1 SGHTA and CDR2 FQGTGA. The CDR3 loop is CASSPQAGVYNEQFF. DNA for the CDR3: TGTGCCAGCAGCCCCCAGGCGGGAGTTTACAATGAGCAGTTCTTC.

The rearrangement links TRBV5-6 to TRBJ2-7; TRBD1 aligns across 9 bases. The ends lost 5 bases at V and 0 bases at J; junction bases unmatched: 6. The CDR3 is 15 residues long. Per the germline V gene, CDR1 is SGHDT and CDR2 is YYEEEE. The CDR3 here is CASRYGTGSSYEQYF. CDR3 nucleotide sequence: TGTGCCAGCAGGTATGGGACAGGGAGCTCCTACGAGCAGTACTTC.

V and J are TRBV10-3 and TRBJ2-1; 8 nucleotides agree with TRBD2. The junction had 8 bases not matched to a gene; V was cut back by 4 bases and J by 9 bases. CDR3 size: 14 residues. Germline V gene data show CDR1 as ENHRY and CDR2 as SYGVKD. The CDR3: CAISVPAGAGEQFF. The CDR3 DNA follows: TGTGCCATCAGTGTGCCAGCGGGAGCCGGTGAGCAGTTCTTC.

The V call is TRBV6-6, the J call TRBJ2-1, with a weak D call TRBD2 (6 bases). Trimming took 2 bases from V and 10 from J, leaving 9 bases between them. Germline CDR1 MNHNY, CDR2 SVGAGI (reference sequence). The CDR3 is 12 residues long. The CDR3 sequence is CASSYAGPEQFF. CDR3 nucleotides: TGTGCCAGCAGTTACGCGGGGCCCGAGCAGTTCTTC.

The rearrangement uses TRBV6-5 and TRBJ1-2, with TRBD1 as a possible D gene (5 bases). Germline V CDR1 and CDR2: MNHEY, SVGAGI. The V and J ends lost 0 bases and 6 bases respectively, with 8 bases between them. The CDR3 runs to 13 residues. DNA for the CDR3: TGTGCCAGCAGTTACTCGAGGGGCAATGGCTACACCTTC. Amino acids: CASSYSRGNGYTF.

The chain combines TRBV7-3 with TRBJ2-1, with D possibly matching TRBD1 (6 bases). Germline values: CDR1 SGHTA, CDR2 FQGTGA. The CDR3 has 13 amino acids. V lost 0 bases to trimming and J lost 8 bases, with 8 bases between them. CDR3 DNA: TGTGCCAGCAGCTTAACGCAGGGGCATGAGCAGTTCTTC. Translation: CASSLTQGHEQFF. The whole variable domain, remainder taken from reference TRBV7-3 and TRBJ2-1, is GAGVSQTPSNKVTEKGKYVELRCDPISGHTALYWYRQSLGQGPEFLIYFQGTGAADDSGLPNDRFFAVRPEGSVSTLKIQRTERGDSAVYLCASSLTQGHEQFFGPGTRLTVL.

This chain joins TRBV27 and TRBJ2-7; the D is unclear. The germline V gene encodes CDR1 MNHEY and CDR2 SMNVEV (reference sequence). The CDR3 is 14 residues long. V lost 6 bases and J 5 bases, leaving 17 bases between the germline ends. The CDR3 DNA follows: TGTGCCAGCAGCATAGTATCCAGTATCGACGAGCAGTACTTC. Amino acid sequence: CASSIVSSIDEQYF.

The rearrangement uses TRBV29-1 and TRBJ2-5, with 8 bases that match TRBD1. The J call may be incorrect, as the DNA end agrees better with TRBJ2-7. The CDR3 spans 12 residues. Germline CDR1 SQVTM, CDR2 ANQGSEA. For the CDR3, the DNA is TGCAGCATAAGACAGGGGACCGACGAGCAGTACTTC. As protein: CSIRQGTDEQYF.

Concerning this clone: The sample holds other DNA sequences that translate to the same CDR3. The chain has TRBV27 and TRBJ1-1; D is possibly TRBD1 (6 bases). This CDR3 has 12 residues. V lost 6 bases and J lost 5, with 10 bases in between. CDR1 is MNHEY, CDR2 SMNVEV, per germline (reference sequence). The CDR3 DNA is TGTGCCAGCAGCAGAGGGGGGACTGAAGCTTTCTTT. Residues: CASSRGGTEAFF.